Listed below are T cell receptor beta chains from one sample, sequenced in a study of molecular identifiers for immune sequencing clone quantification. One entry per CDR3 protein results from TCRdb running MiXCR on the PCR reads. The sample has about 630,000 distinct CDR3 sequences; 25% are singletons. The specimen was naive CD8+ T cells from blood, with Jurkat cell RNA spiked in. Every receptor here comes from a human donor in good health. Some libraries in this study had Jurkat cell RNA spiked in. CDR3s include the opening cysteine and the closing phenylalanine or tryptophan. D genes are given only for firm matches. Some rows have no size entry. The others give once, few or many, or a class for an expanded clone.

-	15	TRBV6-6	many	TRBJ2-3	CASSLMGAVTDTQYF	TGTGCCAGCAGTTTGATGGGAGCGGTCACAGATACGCAGTATTTT
-	14	TRBV6-2/TRBV6-3	-	TRBJ2-3	CDSSCVGPGDTQYF	TGTGACAGCAGTTGCGTAGGTCCTGGGGATACGCAGTATTTT
-	14	TRBV5-6	many	TRBJ1-1	CASSDTAVLTEAFF	TGTGCCAGCAGCGATACAGCTGTTCTAACTGAAGCTTTCTTT
TRBD1	14	TRBV27	few	TRBJ2-7	CASSSGQNFYEQYF	TGTGCCAGCAGTTCGGGACAGAACTTCTACGAGCAGTACTTC
TRBD1	15	TRBV12-3/TRBV12-4	-	TRBJ2-7	CARSSGTGPYYEQYF	TGTGCCCGCAGTTCAGGGACAGGGCCATACTACGAGCAGTACTTC
-	13	TRBV19	-	TRBJ2-7	CASSGRPGYEQYF	TGTGCTAGTAGTGGCAGGCCGGGCTACGAGCAGTACTTC
-	15	TRBV29-1	many	TRBJ2-3	CSVDGGGFSTDTQYF	TGCAGCGTTGACGGTGGGGGGTTCAGCACAGATACGCAGTATTTT
-	15	TRBV7-9	many	TRBJ2-7	CASSLGVTSSYEQYF	TGTGCCAGCAGCTTAGGGGTTACTAGCTCCTACGAGCAGTACTTC
TRBD1	14	TRBV10-1	-	TRBJ2-7	CASSDGQATYEQYF	TGCGCCAGCAGCGATGGACAGGCTACCTACGAGCAGTACTTC
-	19	TRBV3-1	few	TRBJ2-6	CASSPLRGMSVSGANVLTF	TGTGCCAGCAGCCCCCTACGGGGTATGTCGGTCTCTGGGGCCAACGTCCTGACTTTC
TRBD1	15	TRBV2	few	TRBJ1-2	CASSEVAGGWYGYTF	TGTGCCAGCAGTGAAGTGGCAGGGGGCTGGTATGGCTACACCTTC
-	16	TRBV7-9	few	TRBJ2-5	CASSQASWGIQETQYF	TGTGCCAGCAGCCAGGCCTCGTGGGGGATTCAAGAGACCCAGTACTTC
-	20	TRBV21-1	few	TRBJ1-5	CASSKPGCPGTGYSNQPQHF	TGTGCCAGCAGCAAACCGGGGTGTCCCGGGACAGGGTATAGCAATCAGCCCCAGCATTTT
-	14	TRBV20-1	few	TRBJ1-2	CSAREVLNIDGYTF	TGCAGTGCTAGAGAGGTCTTAAACATCGATGGCTACACCTTC
-	14	TRBV6-5	many	TRBJ1-1	CASSYGTPNTEAFF	TGTGCCAGCAGTTACGGGACTCCCAACACTGAAGCTTTCTTT
-	14	TRBV19	-	TRBJ2-3	CASSSYIFTDTQYF	TGTGCCAGTAGTAGCTACATTTTCACAGATACGCAGTATTTT
-	17	TRBV6-2/TRBV6-3	-	TRBJ1-2	CASSYEVDSPDNYGYTF	TGTGCCAGCAGTTACGAGGTTGATTCCCCGGACAACTATGGCTACACCTTC